This T cell receptor (beta chain) was observed in a study of T-cell reconstitution after alpha-beta-depleted transplantation in children. Preparing the TCRbeta library involved the use of unique molecular identifiers. TCRdb used MiXCR to reprocess the PCR reads, holding one entry per CDR3 protein. Of about 360,000 distinct CDR3 sequences in the sample, more than 10% were seen once. This clonotype was counted at least ten times. V was trimmed by 3 bases and J by 7 bases, leaving 16 bases between them. CDR1 SEHNR and CDR2 FQNEAQ come from the germline V gene (reference sequence). CDR3 length: 14 amino acids.

Source: PBMCs, taken from the stem cell graft. This clonotype was obtained from a human donor who donated a stem cell graft to a child with Fanconi anemia. The chain recombines TRBV7-9 with TRBJ2-7; unclear D gene. CDR3 region: CASSFLTAVEEQYF. CDR3 coding DNA: TGTGCCAGCAGCTTCCTGACGGCCGTTGAGGAGCAGTACTTC.